Presented here are 13 T cell receptor beta chains from one specimen sequenced in a study of blood T cell repertoires in COVID-19. Clones were read by immunoSEQ multiplex PCR, and TCRdb kept only the in-frame ones, dropping some. Of around 270,000 clones detected, around nine tenths appear once; the ten largest clones hold approximately 9.4%. The source material was peripheral blood. The receptor source for this set is a man aged 40-49 years who had recovered from COVID-19.

The genes are TRBV27 and TRBJ1-5, with D tentatively TRBD1 (5 bases). The CDR3 sequence is 15 residues long. With 6 bases removed from V and 0 bases from J, the gap between germline ends came to 12 bases. CDR1 and CDR2 from the germline V gene are MNHEY and SMNVEV (reference sequence). CDR3 coding DNA: TGTGCCAGCAGCTCTACAGGTACTAGCAATCAGCCCCAGCATTTT. Protein: CASSSTGTSNQPQHF.

The chain couples TRBV6-2 or TRBV6-3 to TRBJ2-7; 7 bases match TRBD1. From germline, CDR1 is MNHEY and CDR2 SVGEGT. CDR3 length: 13 amino acids. The J segment lost 9 bases and the V segment lost 6 bases, leaving 11 bases of the junction unmatched. CDR3 loop: CASSPGQASLQYF. The CDR3 region has the DNA TGTGCCAGCAGCCCCGGACAGGCCTCTTTGCAGTACTTC.

The V call is TRBV5-1, the J call TRBJ1-2, with TRBD1 matching 8 bases. The V and J ends lost 2 bases and 1 base, in that order; junction bases with no gene match: 4. The CDR3 extends over 15 amino acids. Looked up from germline, CDR1 is SGHRS and CDR2 is YFSETQ. The CDR3 DNA reads as TGCGCCAGCAGCTTTGGACAGGGAGGTAACTATGGCTACACCTTC. Encoded protein: CASSFGQGGNYGYTF.

J is TRBJ2-1 and V is TRBV5-4, with D perhaps TRBD2 (6 bases). V was shortened by 0 bases and J by 5 bases, with 6 bases between the two germline ends. This CDR3 has 13 amino acids. The germline V gene has CDR1 SGHNT and CDR2 YYREEE (reference sequence). Here the CDR3 reads CASSLAGDNEQFF. Written as DNA, the CDR3 is TGTGCCAGCAGCTTGGCGGGAGACAATGAGCAGTTCTTC. Using reference TRBV5-4 and TRBJ2-1 for the parts outside the CDR3, the full variable domain is ETGVTQSPTHLIKTRGQQVTLRCSSQSGHNTVSWYQQALGQGPQFIFQYYREEENGRGNFPPRFSGLQFPNYSSELNVNALELDDSALYLCASSLAGDNEQFFGPGTRLTVL.

The chain combines TRBV5-4 with TRBJ2-7; 12 nucleotides agree with TRBD2. The germline V gene encodes CDR1 SGHNT and CDR2 YYREEE (reference sequence). CDR3 length: 16 amino acids. J was trimmed by 4 bases and V by 3 bases; bases with no gene match: 8. As DNA, the CDR3 is TGTGCCAGCAGCTCCTACCGGACTAGCGGGGAGTACGAGCAGTACTTC. It yields the protein CASSSYRTSGEYEQYF. Variable domain in full (rest from reference TRBV5-4 and TRBJ2-7): ETGVTQSPTHLIKTRGQQVTLRCSSQSGHNTVSWYQQALGQGPQFIFQYYREEENGRGNFPPRFSGLQFPNYSSELNVNALELDDSALYLCASSSYRTSGEYEQYFGPGTRLTVT.

The table lists this clone with a few counts. This sequence joins TRBV6-2 or TRBV6-3 and TRBJ1-1; 7 bases are shared with TRBD1. The J segment lost 1 base and the V segment lost 2 bases, leaving 22 bases of the junction unmatched. This CDR3 has 21 residues. Germline V lookup: CDR1 MNHEY, CDR2 SVGEGT. CDR3 in amino acids: CASSYNLGGVVTGIWNTEAFF. In nucleotides, the CDR3 is TGTGCCAGCAGTTACAATTTGGGTGGAGTTGTGACAGGGATCTGGAACACTGAAGCTTTCTTT.

The chain employs TRBV7-8 and TRBJ2-7, with a possible D match to TRBD2 (7 bases). The CDR3 loop spans 13 amino acids. Trimming stripped 10 bases from V and 5 bases from J, with 18 bases between. Germline V lookup: CDR1 SGHVS, CDR2 FQNEAQ. The CDR3 sequence: CATRGGGKDEQYF. In DNA form, the CDR3 reads TGTGCCACCCGAGGGGGGGGCAAGGACGAGCAGTACTTC.

Written as DNA, the CDR3 is TGCAGCGTTCTAGCGAAAACCGAGCAGTACTTC. Amino acid sequence: CSVLAKTEQYF. The J gene is TRBJ2-7, the V gene TRBV29-1, with D possibly TRBD2 on 6 matching bases. The CDR3 totals 11 residues. The ends were cut back, 5 bases at V and 6 bases at J, with 11 bases in the middle. Germline CDR1 SQVTM, CDR2 ANQGSEA.

This chain uses TRBV13 with TRBJ2-3; D is unresolved. From germline, CDR1 is PRHDT and CDR2 FYEKMQ (reference sequence). This CDR3 is 14 amino acids long. V lost 0 bases to trimming and J lost 1 base, with 5 bases between them. Here the CDR3 DNA reads TGTGCCAGCAGCTTAGGGGCGGGCACAGATACGCAGTATTTT. This translates into CASSLGAGTDTQYF.

CDR3 DNA: TGCGCCAGCAGCCAAGGTCGTGCGGGGGGGCGGGAGACCCAGTACTTC. This sequence encodes CASSQGRAGGRETQYF. The J gene is TRBJ2-5, the V gene TRBV4-3; 9 positions agree with TRBD2. CDR3 length equals 16 residues. V trimming: 1 base; J trimming: 5 bases; junction bases outside the gene matches: 8. Per the germline V gene, CDR1 is LGHNA and CDR2 is YSLEER.

The chain employs TRBV6-4 and TRBJ2-3; perhaps TRBD2 as D (7 bases). Germline assignment: CDR1 MRHNA and CDR2 SNTAGT. The V end lost 6 bases, the J end lost 3 bases, and 16 bases lay between the germline ends. CDR3 length equals 15 residues. The CDR3 nucleotides are TGTGCCAGCAGCTCCTTGGGGGGGCCTACAGATACGCAGTATTTT. This gives the protein CASSSLGGPTDTQYF.

The chain links TRBV6-2 or TRBV6-3 to TRBJ2-1, with 11 bases identical to TRBD2. This CDR3 has 15 residues. V dropped 5 bases and J dropped 4; count of bases not matched to a gene: 4. Germline CDR1 and CDR2: MNHEY and SVGEGT. The CDR3 is CASSLAGGRYNEQFF. The CDR3 DNA reads TGTGCCAGCAGTCTAGCGGGAGGAAGGTACAATGAGCAGTTCTTC.

The rearrangement joins TRBV3-1 (or the pseudogene TRBV3-2) to TRBJ2-5; 13 bases align to TRBD2. The CDR3 extends over 22 amino acids. V gave up 0 bases and J gave up 2 bases; unmatched junction bases: 18. Looked up from germline, CDR1 is LGHDT and CDR2 is YNNKEL (reference sequence). The CDR3 spells CASSQDKGSGLAGAGFQETQYF. The CDR3 DNA reads as TGTGCCAGCAGCCAAGATAAGGGGTCAGGACTAGCGGGAGCGGGTTTTCAAGAGACCCAGTACTTC.